A single sample gave rise to the 10 T cell receptor beta chains below, sequenced in a study of neurological immune-mediated disorders. MiXCR, applied by TCRdb to the 5' RACE reads, yields one record per CDR3 protein. This repertoire shows over 35,000 distinct CDR3 sequences, 3.5% to 4.5% found once; its top ten account for about 2.2%. Specimen: PBMCs. Every receptor here comes from a man younger than 45 with multiple sclerosis.

This clonotype has ten or more counts. The chain links TRBV10-3 to TRBJ1-2; D gene unclear. V was trimmed by 4 bases and J by 4 bases, leaving 16 bases between them. Germline CDR1 and CDR2: ENHRY and SYGVKD. This CDR3 comprises 15 residues. The CDR3 loop reads CAISASGPGGYGYTF. CDR3 nucleotides: TGTGCCATCAGTGCATCGGGCCCCGGAGGCTATGGCTACACCTTC.

In its sample, this clonotype is medium-sized. This chain joins TRBV5-1 and TRBJ2-1, with 14 bases lining up with TRBD2. CDR3 length equals 14 residues. Germline CDR1 SGHRS, CDR2 YFSETQ. The junction had 2 bases not matched to a gene; V was cut back by 3 bases and J by 9 bases. The CDR3 is CASSSGTSGGEQFF. CDR3 nucleotides: TGCGCCAGCAGCTCCGGGACTAGCGGGGGTGAGCAGTTCTTC.

This clonotype came up many times. The chain has TRBV7-2 and TRBJ2-1, with D perhaps TRBD2 (6 bases). Germline lookup yields CDR1 SGHTA and CDR2 FQGNSA. V was pared by 7 bases and J by 2 bases, with 12 bases between. The CDR3 is 14 residues long. The CDR3 sequence: CASTTSMAYNEQFF. As DNA, the CDR3 is TGTGCCAGCACGACTAGTATGGCCTACAATGAGCAGTTCTTC.

This clonotype was counted only a few times. CDR3 amino acids: CASSLTGQLPLHF. DNA of the CDR3: TGCGCCAGCAGCTTGACCGGACAGTTACCCCTCCACTTT. The V and J genes are TRBV5-1 and TRBJ1-6; tentatively, D is TRBD1 (6 bases). The V end was cut by 1 base, the J end by 12 bases, with 11 bases between. Germline lookup yields CDR1 SGHRS and CDR2 YFSETQ. This CDR3 spans 13 amino acids.

Many counts were recorded for this clonotype. This chain uses TRBV7-9 with TRBJ1-2, with TRBD1 matching 7 bases. J gave up 0 bases and V 4 bases, and 2 bases lay outside the gene matches. The CDR3 loop spans 14 amino acids. Germline loops: CDR1 SEHNR, CDR2 FQNEAQ (reference sequence). CDR3 sequence: CASSWGTANYGYTF. CDR3 sequence (DNA): TGTGCCAGCAGCTGGGGGACAGCTAACTATGGCTACACCTTC.

This clonotype occurred many times. The CDR3 loop reads CASTKAGGWNTGELFF. The DNA of the CDR3 is TGTGCCAGCACCAAAGCGGGAGGGTGGAACACCGGGGAGCTGTTTTTT. This rearrangement joins TRBV6-1 to TRBJ2-2; 10 nucleotides match TRBD2. With V trimmed by 7 bases and J by 1 base, 6 bases remained unmatched. The CDR3 contains 16 residues. The germline gives CDR1 MNHNS, CDR2 SASEGT.

In this sample, this clonotype turned up many times. This rearrangement joins TRBV9 to TRBJ1-2, with D possibly matching TRBD1 (5 bases). The CDR3 contains 16 residues. Germline CDR1 and CDR2: SGDLS and YYNGEE. Trimming took 0 bases from V and 8 from J, leaving 20 bases between them. The CDR3 DNA reads TGTGCCAGCAGCGTAGCGACGGACATCACCATCAAAGGCTACACCTTC. Translated: CASSVATDITIKGYTF.

A word on this clonotype: The junction does not match germline at one end; this may be a read error. The chain couples TRBV7-2 to TRBJ1-5; 7 bases align to TRBD1. Germline values: CDR1 SGHTA, CDR2 FQGNSA. CDR3 size: 15 residues. CDR3 nucleotide sequence: TGTGCCAGCAGCTACCAGGGGGGGGCAAGTCAGCCCCAGAATTTT. This encodes CASSYQGGASQPQNF.

This clonotype was counted at least ten times. V usage is TRBV7-2 and J usage is TRBJ1-2; TRBD1 might be the D (5 bases). The CDR3 is 13 residues long. In germline, CDR1 is SGHTA, CDR2 FQGNSA. V was shortened by 2 bases and J by 4 bases, with 8 bases between the two germline ends. The CDR3, as DNA: TGTGCCAGCAGCTTAAGAGGGACCTATGGCTACACCTTC. Its translation: CASSLRGTYGYTF.

This clonotype appeared many times. In nucleotides, the CDR3 is TGCAGTGCTAGCCCTCCGGGACTGAATTCCTACGAGCAGTACTTC. Translating it yields CSASPPGLNSYEQYF. V gene TRBV20-1 combines with J gene TRBJ2-7, with D tentatively TRBD2 (6 bases). CDR1 is DFQATT and CDR2 is SNEGSKA in the germline V gene (reference sequence). There are 15 residues in the CDR3. V dropped 3 bases and J dropped 1 base, with 16 bases sitting between them.